This T cell receptor beta chain was recorded in a study of control samples from healthy donors and cancer patients. Germline V gene sequence: CDR1 SGHTA, CDR2 FQGNSA. Deletions cut 5 bases from V and 8 bases from J, with 19 bases between. This CDR3 is built from 15 residues. Here immunoSEQ multiplex PCR was the method, and the copy in TCRdb shows in-frame clones only, minus some. The sample lists roughly 120,000 clones; roughly 89% were seen once. Sequencing input: blood. This TCR derives from a woman between 50 and 59 years old in good health. The chain is built from TRBV7-2 and TRBJ1-3; D possibly corresponds to TRBD1 (5 bases). The CDR3 sequence is CASSHPSGARDTIYF. CDR3 in DNA: TGTGCCAGCAGCCACCCGAGCGGGGCGCGGGACACCATATATTTT.